This is a list of T cell receptor beta chains from one sample in a study of T-cell reconstitution after alpha-beta-depleted transplantation in children. TCRdb re-called the PCR reads through MiXCR, storing one row per CDR3 protein. The sample gives around 500,000 distinct CDR3 sequences, around 13% of which show up once; around 6.1% is in the top ten. Here the sequenced sample was PBMCs from the stem cell graft donor, taken from the stem cell graft. These receptors were taken from a human donor who donated a stem cell graft to a child with combined immunodeficiency. Each CDR3 is given with its conserved first and last residue. The D gene is left open where the match is weak. Clone size is stated in some rows and not others, as once, few, many or a class when expanded.

many,TRBJ2-2,-,TRBV6-5,CASSYSIGAGELFF,TGTGCCAGCAGTTACTCGATAGGTGCAGGGGAGCTGTTTTTT
many,TRBJ2-2,-,TRBV6-5,CASRARTGELFF,TGTGCCAGCAGGGCACGCACCGGGGAGCTGTTTTTT
-,TRBJ2-3,-,TRBV15,CATSRDRLLTDTQYF,TGTGCCACCAGCAGAGATCGTCTCCTCACAGATACGCAGTATTTT
many,TRBJ2-4,-,TRBV12-3/TRBV12-4,CASSQHLTLAKNIQYF,TGTGCCAGCAGTCAGCACTTGACTTTAGCCAAAAACATTCAGTACTTC
-,TRBJ2-1,-,TRBV27,CASSLLGAGYNEQFF,TGTGCCAGCAGTTTATTAGGGGCTGGCTACAATGAGCAGTTCTTC
many,TRBJ2-2,-,TRBV27,CASSLDLTGELFF,TGTGCCAGCAGTTTAGACTTAACGGGGGAGCTGTTTTTT
-,TRBJ1-1,-,TRBV15,CATSRPYPDTEAFF,TGTGCCACCAGCAGACCGTACCCCGACACTGAAGCTTTCTTT
-,TRBJ2-7,-,TRBV12-3/TRBV12-4,CASTLFGGATYEQYF,TGTGCCAGCACCCTCTTTGGGGGGGCCACCTACGAGCAGTACTTC
many,TRBJ2-7,-,TRBV27,CASRETRSSYEQYF,TGTGCCAGCAGGGAGACTAGGTCCTCCTACGAGCAGTACTTC
-,TRBJ2-3,TRBD1,TRBV5-6,CASSNTADRADTQYF,TGTGCCAGCAGCAACACGGCCGACAGGGCCGATACGCAGTATTTT
many,TRBJ2-2,TRBD2,TRBV6-5,CASRARGTSENTGELFF,TGTGCCAGCAGGGCTAGGGGAACTAGCGAGAACACCGGGGAGCTGTTTTTT
-,TRBJ2-1,-,TRBV10-3,CAISEWTENNEQFF,TGTGCCATCAGTGAATGGACGGAAAACAATGAGCAGTTCTTC
many,TRBJ2-5,TRBD2,TRBV6-6,CASTSGRGETQYF,TGTGCCAGCACAAGCGGGAGAGGGGAGACCCAGTACTTC
-,TRBJ2-2,TRBD1,TRBV29-1,CSVGPGQGVAGELFF,TGCAGCGTCGGTCCGGGACAGGGGGTCGCCGGGGAGCTGTTTTTT
-,TRBJ1-5,-,TRBV12-3/TRBV12-4,CASSTGYLFYQPQHF,TGTGCCAGCAGTACGGGATACCTCTTCTATCAGCCCCAGCATTTT
many,TRBJ2-5,TRBD1,TRBV15,CATSLDRGGETQYF,TGTGCCACCAGCTTAGACAGGGGAGGAGAGACCCAGTACTTC
few,TRBJ2-7,TRBD1,TRBV5-6,CASSARTGGGEQYF,TGTGCCAGCAGCGCCCGGACAGGGGGCGGCGAGCAGTACTTC
-,TRBJ2-7,-,TRBV24-1,CATSAGAKYEQYF,TGTGCCACCAGTGCAGGGGCCAAGTACGAGCAGTACTTC
-,TRBJ2-5,TRBD2,TRBV7-9,CASSVRTSGREETQYF,TGTGCCAGCAGCGTAAGGACTAGCGGGAGGGAAGAGACCCAGTACTTC
few,TRBJ2-1,TRBD2,TRBV6-1,CASSPGTSLYNEQFF,TGTGCCAGCAGTCCCGGGACTAGCTTGTACAATGAGCAGTTCTTC
few,TRBJ1-1,TRBD1,TRBV5-1,CASSFQTGGNTEAFF,TGCGCCAGCAGCTTCCAAACAGGGGGTAACACTGAAGCTTTCTTT
many,TRBJ2-5,-,TRBV7-2,CASSLNRGDIETQYF,TGTGCCAGCAGCTTAAATAGGGGGGATATTGAGACCCAGTACTTC
few,TRBJ2-6,-,TRBV4-3,CASSPTPHLSRDSGANVLTF,TGCGCCAGCAGCCCCACCCCTCACTTGTCCAGGGACTCTGGGGCCAACGTCCTGACTTTC
-,TRBJ2-3,-,TRBV7-2,CASSLVIFPADTQYF,TGTGCCAGCAGCTTAGTTATATTCCCGGCTGATACGCAGTATTTT
few,TRBJ2-5,-,TRBV7-6,CASSLAAPRGAGETQYF,TGTGCCAGCAGCTTAGCTGCCCCCCGGGGGGCGGGAGAGACCCAGTACTTC
-,TRBJ1-5,-,TRBV5-5,CASSWGSSNQPQHF,TGTGCCAGCAGCTGGGGGTCTAGCAATCAGCCCCAGCATTTT
-,TRBJ1-4,-,TRBV6-5,CASSRGVATNEKLFF,TGTGCCAGCAGTCGAGGAGTTGCAACTAATGAAAAACTGTTTTTT
many,TRBJ2-5,-,TRBV20-1,CSASDTQETQYF,TGCAGTGCTAGTGACACCCAAGAGACCCAGTACTTC
-,TRBJ2-1,-,TRBV7-3,CASSLVPGWNEQFF,TGTGCCAGCAGCTTAGTTCCCGGCTGGAATGAGCAGTTCTTC
-,TRBJ2-5,-,TRBV12-3/TRBV12-4,CASSWISQETQYF,TGTGCCAGCAGTTGGATAAGCCAAGAGACCCAGTACTTC
-,TRBJ2-2,-,TRBV6-1,CASSASGASGLPGELFF,TGTGCCAGCAGTGCGTCGGGGGCTAGCGGACTTCCCGGGGAGCTGTTTTTT
many,TRBJ2-7,TRBD1,TRBV12-3/TRBV12-4,CASSWGQGVGEQYF,TGTGCCAGCAGTTGGGGACAGGGTGTCGGCGAGCAGTACTTC
few,TRBJ2-1,TRBD2,TRBV4-1,CASSQPSSGTNEQFF,TGCGCCAGCAGCCAACCCAGCAGCGGGACCAATGAGCAGTTCTTC
-,TRBJ2-5,TRBD1,TRBV7-2,CASSLGVRDRGETQYF,TGTGCCAGCAGCTTAGGAGTGCGGGACAGGGGAGAGACCCAGTACTTC
few,TRBJ1-5,-,TRBV28,CASSVWGAGNQPQHF,TGTGCCAGCAGTGTGTGGGGGGCGGGCAATCAGCCCCAGCATTTT
few,TRBJ1-6,TRBD1,TRBV12-3/TRBV12-4,CASSWDRGESPLHF,TGTGCCAGCAGCTGGGACAGGGGAGAATCACCCCTCCACTTT
many,TRBJ2-7,-,TRBV6-6,CASKTENYEQYF,TGTGCCTCCAAGACAGAGAACTACGAGCAGTACTTC
-,TRBJ2-1,TRBD1,TRBV7-9,CASSSDRDSYNEQFF,TGTGCCAGCAGCTCTGACAGGGATTCCTACAATGAGCAGTTCTTC
many,TRBJ1-1,-,TRBV4-3,CASSQDMETEAFF,TGCGCCAGCAGCCAAGACATGGAGACTGAAGCTTTCTTT
many,TRBJ2-2,TRBD1,TRBV4-3,CASSRQGARTGELFF,TGCGCCAGCAGCCGACAGGGGGCTAGGACCGGGGAGCTGTTTTTT
many,TRBJ2-5,-,TRBV20-1,CSARDPRGRETQYF,TGCAGTGCTAGAGATCCCAGGGGAAGGGAGACCCAGTACTTC
many,TRBJ2-3,TRBD1,TRBV6-1,CASSAGTGTDTQYF,TGTGCCAGCAGTGCCGGGACAGGCACAGATACGCAGTATTTT
-,TRBJ2-1,TRBD2,TRBV12-3/TRBV12-4,CASRIWREHGNEQFF,TGTGCCAGCAGAATCTGGCGGGAGCACGGCAATGAGCAGTTCTTC
-,TRBJ2-7,TRBD2,TRBV12-3/TRBV12-4,CASSFPGTSGSPFPYEQYF,TGTGCCAGCAGTTTCCCCGGGACTAGCGGGAGCCCGTTCCCCTACGAGCAGTACTTC
-,TRBJ1-2,-,TRBV29-1,CSVEKHGTGGYTF,TGCAGCGTCGAAAAACACGGGACCGGTGGCTACACCTTC
many,TRBJ2-7,-,TRBV3-1,CASSPQGGYSYEQYF,TGTGCCAGCAGCCCCCAAGGAGGGTACTCCTACGAGCAGTACTTC
many,TRBJ2-7,-,TRBV21-1,CASSPPESGEQYF,TGTGCCAGCAGCCCCCCGGAGTCAGGGGAGCAGTACTTC
few,TRBJ1-5,TRBD1,TRBV9,CASSTGTGPNQPQHF,TGTGCCAGCAGCACCGGGACAGGGCCCAATCAGCCCCAGCATTTT
many,TRBJ2-7,TRBD1,TRBV6-5,CASSTHRGAYEQYF,TGTGCCAGCAGCACCCACAGGGGCGCCTACGAGCAGTACTTC
many,TRBJ1-6,-,TRBV27,CASTPGGFSPLHF,TGTGCCAGCACGCCCGGGGGGTTTTCACCCCTCCACTTT
few,TRBJ2-4,-,TRBV24-1,CATSDPGTPKVVQYF,TGTGCCACCAGTGACCCCGGGACTCCCAAGGTGGTTCAGTACTTC
few,TRBJ2-7,TRBD2,TRBV11-1,CASSPNGGLAGGRNEQYF,TGTGCCAGCAGCCCAAATGGGGGGCTAGCGGGAGGTAGAAACGAGCAGTACTTC
many,TRBJ2-7,-,TRBV12-3/TRBV12-4,CASSPVGYYEQYF,TGTGCCAGCAGTCCAGTGGGATACTACGAGCAGTACTTC
-,TRBJ2-1,-,TRBV20-1,CSGGQGPYNEQFF,TGCAGTGGGGGGCAGGGACCCTACAATGAGCAGTTCTTC
many,TRBJ1-2,-,TRBV4-3,CASSPGLRDANYGYTF,TGCGCCAGCAGCCCAGGTTTGCGGGACGCTAACTATGGCTACACCTTC
many,TRBJ2-1,-,TRBV24-1,CATSDLNRPSYNEQFF,TGTGCCACCAGTGATTTAAACAGGCCCTCCTACAATGAGCAGTTCTTC
few,TRBJ1-2,-,TRBV4-3,CASSQTGFGYTF,TGCGCCAGCAGCCAGACAGGTTTTGGCTACACCTTC